This T cell receptor beta chain is drawn from a study of T-cell reconstitution after alpha-beta-depleted transplantation in children. Trimming stripped 4 bases from V and 5 bases from J, with 18 bases between. The CDR3 has 15 amino acids. The germline V gene has CDR1 SQVTM and CDR2 ANQGSEA. It was with unique molecular identifiers that the TCRbeta library was prepared. Each CDR3 protein gets one entry after TCRdb re-called the PCR reads with MiXCR. Of about 91,000 distinct CDR3 sequences listed, approximately 9.2% are singletons. There are a few counts of this clonotype. The sample in question was PBMCs from the stem cell graft donor, obtained from the stem cell graft. This rearrangement joins TRBV29-1 to TRBJ2-1; the D gene is possibly TRBD2 (5 bases). The source of this sequence is a human donor who donated a stem cell graft to a child with congenital amegakaryocytic thrombocytopenia. The CDR3 here is CSVVGLAVGNNEQFF. CDR3 in DNA: TGCAGCGTTGTCGGGCTAGCAGTGGGGAACAATGAGCAGTTCTTC.